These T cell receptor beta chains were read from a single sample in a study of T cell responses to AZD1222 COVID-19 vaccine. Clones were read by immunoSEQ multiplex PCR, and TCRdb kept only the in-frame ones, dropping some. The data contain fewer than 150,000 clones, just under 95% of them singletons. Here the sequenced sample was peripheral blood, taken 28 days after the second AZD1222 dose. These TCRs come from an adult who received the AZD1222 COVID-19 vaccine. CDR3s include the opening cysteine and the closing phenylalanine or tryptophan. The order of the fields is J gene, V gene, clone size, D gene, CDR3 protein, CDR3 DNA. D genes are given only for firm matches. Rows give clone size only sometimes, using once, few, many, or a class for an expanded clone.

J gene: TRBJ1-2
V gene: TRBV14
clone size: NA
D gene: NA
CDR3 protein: CASSRNAYTTLYGYTF
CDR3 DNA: TGTGCCAGCAGCCGGAACGCCTACACTACCCTCTATGGCTACACCTTC

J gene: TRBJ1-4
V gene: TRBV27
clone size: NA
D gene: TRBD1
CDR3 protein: CASRALAGGDEKLFF
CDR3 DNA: TGTGCCAGCAGGGCCCTGGCAGGGGGGGATGAAAAACTGTTTTTT

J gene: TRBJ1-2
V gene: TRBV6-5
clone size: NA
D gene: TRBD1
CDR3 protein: CASSYRGRRDYGYTF
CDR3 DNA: TGTGCCAGCAGTTACAGGGGGCGCCGGGACTATGGCTACACCTTC

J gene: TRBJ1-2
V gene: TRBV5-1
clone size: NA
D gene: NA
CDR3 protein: CASSLDGKGYTF
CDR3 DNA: TGCGCCAGCAGCTTGGATGGGAAAGGCTACACCTTC

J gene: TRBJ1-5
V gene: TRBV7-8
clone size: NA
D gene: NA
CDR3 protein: CASSLGGRDGQPQHF
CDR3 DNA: TGTGCCAGCAGCTTAGGAGGTAGGGACGGACAGCCCCAGCATTTT

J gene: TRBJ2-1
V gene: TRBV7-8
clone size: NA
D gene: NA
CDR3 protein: CASSLSWRVGYNEQFF
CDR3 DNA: TGTGCCAGCAGCTTATCATGGCGGGTCGGCTACAATGAGCAGTTCTTC

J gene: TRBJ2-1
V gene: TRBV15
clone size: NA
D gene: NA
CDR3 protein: CATSRVPNEQFF
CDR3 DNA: TGTGCCACCAGCAGAGTCCCAAATGAGCAGTTCTTC

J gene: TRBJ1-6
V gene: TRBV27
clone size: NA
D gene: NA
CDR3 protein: CASSPVNSPLHF
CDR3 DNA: TGTGCCAGCAGCCCCGTCAATTCACCCCTCCACTTT

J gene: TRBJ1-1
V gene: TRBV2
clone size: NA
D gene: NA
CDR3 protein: CASRRTASLIGTEAFF
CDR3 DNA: TGTGCCAGCAGGAGGACAGCCAGCCTAATTGGCACTGAAGCTTTCTTT

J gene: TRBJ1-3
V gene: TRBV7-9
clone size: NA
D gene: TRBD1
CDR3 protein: CASSRGQWNSGNTIYF
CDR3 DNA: TGTGCCAGCAGCCGGGGACAGTGGAACTCTGGAAACACCATATATTTT

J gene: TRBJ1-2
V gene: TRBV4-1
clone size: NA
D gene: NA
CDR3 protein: CASSLVEGADYGYTF
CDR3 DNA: TGCGCCAGCAGCCTTGTGGAGGGAGCCGACTATGGCTACACCTTC

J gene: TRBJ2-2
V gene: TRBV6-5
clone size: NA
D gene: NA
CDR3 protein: CASRPGTHTGELFF
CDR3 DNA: TGTGCCAGCAGGCCCGGGACCCACACCGGGGAGCTGTTTTTT

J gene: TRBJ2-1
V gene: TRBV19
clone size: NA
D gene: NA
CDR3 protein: CATTEGNEQFF
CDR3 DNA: TGTGCCACCACCGAGGGGAATGAGCAGTTCTTC

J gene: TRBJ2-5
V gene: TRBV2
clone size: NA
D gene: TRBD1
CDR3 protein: CASSEATGGRETQYF
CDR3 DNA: TGTGCCAGCAGTGAAGCAACAGGGGGTCGGGAGACCCAGTACTTC

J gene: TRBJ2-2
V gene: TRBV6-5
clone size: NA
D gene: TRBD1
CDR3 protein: CASRRQGNTGELFF
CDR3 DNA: TGTGCCAGCAGGAGACAGGGAAATACCGGGGAGCTGTTTTTT

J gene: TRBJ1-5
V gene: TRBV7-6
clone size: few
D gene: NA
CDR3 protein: CASSLGPAVGGNQPQHF
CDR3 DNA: TGTGCCAGCAGCTTAGGGCCAGCGGTTGGAGGTAATCAGCCCCAGCATTTT

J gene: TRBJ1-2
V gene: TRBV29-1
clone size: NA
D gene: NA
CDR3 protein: CSVLPTGDYGYTF
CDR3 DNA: TGCAGCGTCCTACCGACCGGGGACTATGGCTACACCTTC

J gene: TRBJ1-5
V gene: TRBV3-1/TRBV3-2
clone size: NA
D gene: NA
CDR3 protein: CASSPLWGRYQPQHF
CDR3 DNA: TGTGCCAGCAGCCCCCTCTGGGGACGGTATCAGCCCCAGCATTTT

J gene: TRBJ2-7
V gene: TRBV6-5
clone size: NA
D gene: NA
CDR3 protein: CASSYFARAEQYF
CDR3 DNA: TGTGCCAGCAGTTACTTCGCCCGGGCCGAGCAGTACTTC

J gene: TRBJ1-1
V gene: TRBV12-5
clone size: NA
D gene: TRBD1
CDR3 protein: CASGYSGTGGLTEAFF
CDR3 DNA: TGTGCTAGTGGTTACTCCGGCACAGGGGGCCTCACTGAAGCTTTCTTT

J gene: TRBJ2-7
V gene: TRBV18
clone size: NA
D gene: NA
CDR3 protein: CASSPITQGGEQYF
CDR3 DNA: TGTGCCAGCTCACCAATCACACAGGGTGGCGAGCAGTACTTC

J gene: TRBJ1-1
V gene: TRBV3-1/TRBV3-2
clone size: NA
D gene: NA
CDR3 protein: CASSQDRGGRAFF
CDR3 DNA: TGTGCCAGCAGCCAAGATCGTGGGGGCCGGGCTTTCTTT

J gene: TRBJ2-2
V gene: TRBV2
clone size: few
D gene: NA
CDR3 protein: CASSEGFLTGELFF
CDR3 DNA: TGTGCCAGCAGTGAGGGCTTCTTGACCGGGGAGCTGTTTTTT

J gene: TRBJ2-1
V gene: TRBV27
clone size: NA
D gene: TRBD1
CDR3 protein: CASSSLQGFTYNEQFF
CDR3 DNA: TGTGCCAGCAGTTCTCTACAGGGGTTTACCTACAATGAGCAGTTCTTC

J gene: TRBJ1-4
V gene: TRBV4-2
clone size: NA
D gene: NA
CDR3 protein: CASSQQASNEKLFF
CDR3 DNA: TGTGCCAGCAGCCAACAGGCATCTAATGAAAAACTGTTTTTT

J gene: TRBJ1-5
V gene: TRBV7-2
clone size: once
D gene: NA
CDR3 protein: CASSLAGFQPQHF
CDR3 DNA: TGTGCCAGCAGCTTAGCCGGATTTCAGCCCCAGCATTTT

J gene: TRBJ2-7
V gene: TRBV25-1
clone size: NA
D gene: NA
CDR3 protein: CASSDLGGGSIYEQYF
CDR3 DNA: TGTGCCAGCAGTGATTTAGGAGGGGGTTCTATCTACGAGCAGTACTTC

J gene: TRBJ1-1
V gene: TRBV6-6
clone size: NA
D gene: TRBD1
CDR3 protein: CASSPDRARGTEAFF
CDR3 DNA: TGTGCCAGCAGTCCTGACAGGGCGAGAGGAACTGAAGCTTTCTTT

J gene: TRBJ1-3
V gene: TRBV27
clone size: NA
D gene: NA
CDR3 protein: CASSFHQVSGNTIYF
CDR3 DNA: TGTGCCAGCAGTTTTCACCAGGTCTCTGGAAACACCATATATTTT

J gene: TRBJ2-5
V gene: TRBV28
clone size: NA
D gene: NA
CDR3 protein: CASSPRSGSRQETQYF
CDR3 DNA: TGTGCCAGCAGTCCCAGGTCGGGGAGTCGCCAAGAGACCCAGTACTTC

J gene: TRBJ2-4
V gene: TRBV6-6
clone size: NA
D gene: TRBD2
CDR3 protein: CASSRGPGTSGGVAKNIQYF
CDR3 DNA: TGTGCCAGCAGTCGGGGGCCCGGGACTAGCGGGGGAGTAGCCAAAAACATTCAGTACTTC

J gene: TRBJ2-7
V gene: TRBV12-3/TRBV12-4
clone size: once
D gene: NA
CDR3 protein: CASSSQGVEQYF
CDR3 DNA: TGTGCCAGCAGTTCACAGGGAGTCGAGCAGTACTTC

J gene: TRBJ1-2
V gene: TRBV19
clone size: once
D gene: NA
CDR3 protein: CASQLGWPEGGYTF
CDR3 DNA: TGTGCCAGTCAGTTAGGGTGGCCCGAGGGTGGCTACACCTTC

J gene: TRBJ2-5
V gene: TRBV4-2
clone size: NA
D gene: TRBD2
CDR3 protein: CASSQGLAGGEETQYF
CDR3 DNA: TGTGCCAGCAGCCAGGGACTAGCTGGGGGGGAAGAGACCCAGTACTTC

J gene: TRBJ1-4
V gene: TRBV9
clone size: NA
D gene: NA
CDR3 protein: CASSPLGAANEKLFF
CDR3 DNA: TGTGCCAGCAGCCCCCTCGGGGCGGCTAATGAAAAACTGTTTTTT

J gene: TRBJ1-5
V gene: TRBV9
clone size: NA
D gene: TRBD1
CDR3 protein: CASSVTTGQHF
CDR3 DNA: TGTGCCAGCAGCGTTACGACAGGGCAGCATTTT

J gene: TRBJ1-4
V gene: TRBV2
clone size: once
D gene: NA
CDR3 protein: CASSGLGGTNEKLFF
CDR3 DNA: TGTGCCAGCAGTGGGTTGGGGGGAACTAATGAAAAACTGTTTTTT

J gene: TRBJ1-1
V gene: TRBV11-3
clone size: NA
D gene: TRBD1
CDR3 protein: CASSSGQVGNTEAFF
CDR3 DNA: TGTGCCAGCAGCTCGGGACAGGTAGGGAACACTGAAGCTTTCTTT

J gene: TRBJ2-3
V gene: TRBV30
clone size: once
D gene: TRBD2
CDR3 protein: CAWSNSGGVQYF
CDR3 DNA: TGTGCCTGGAGTAATAGCGGGGGCGTGCAGTATTTT

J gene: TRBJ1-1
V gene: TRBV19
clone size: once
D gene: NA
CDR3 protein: CASMNTEAFF
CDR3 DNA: TGTGCCAGTATGAACACTGAAGCTTTCTTT

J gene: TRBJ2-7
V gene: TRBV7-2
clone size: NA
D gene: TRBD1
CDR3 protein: CASSLMDRGYYEQYF
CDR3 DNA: TGTGCCAGCAGCTTGATGGACAGGGGTTACTACGAGCAGTACTTC

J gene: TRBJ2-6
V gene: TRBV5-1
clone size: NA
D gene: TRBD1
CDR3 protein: CASSSGGTGASGANVLTF
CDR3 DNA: TGCGCCAGCAGCTCCGGCGGGACAGGGGCTTCTGGGGCCAACGTCCTGACTTTC

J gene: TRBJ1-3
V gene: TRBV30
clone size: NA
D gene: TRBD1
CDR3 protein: CAWRDRGTGNTIYF
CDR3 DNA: TGTGCCTGGAGGGACAGGGGTACAGGAAACACCATATATTTT

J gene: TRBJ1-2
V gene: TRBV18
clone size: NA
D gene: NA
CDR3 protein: CASSPPGARANYGYTF
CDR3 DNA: TGTGCCAGCTCACCCCCAGGGGCGAGGGCCAACTATGGCTACACCTTC

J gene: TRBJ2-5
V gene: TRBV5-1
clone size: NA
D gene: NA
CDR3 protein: CASSFDVETQYF
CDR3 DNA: TGCGCCAGCAGCTTCGATGTGGAGACCCAGTACTTC

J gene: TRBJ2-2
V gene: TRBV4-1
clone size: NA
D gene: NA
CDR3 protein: CASRTSGVAGELFF
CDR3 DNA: TGCGCCAGCAGGACTTCGGGGGTCGCCGGGGAGCTGTTTTTT

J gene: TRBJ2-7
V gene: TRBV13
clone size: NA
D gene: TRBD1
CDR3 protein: CASSLGQGAYEQYF
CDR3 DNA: TGTGCCAGCAGCTTAGGGCAGGGGGCCTACGAGCAGTACTTC

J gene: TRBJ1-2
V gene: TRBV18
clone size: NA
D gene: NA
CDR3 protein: CASSPAGADYGYTF
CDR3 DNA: TGTGCCAGCTCACCGGCGGGGGCGGACTATGGCTACACCTTC

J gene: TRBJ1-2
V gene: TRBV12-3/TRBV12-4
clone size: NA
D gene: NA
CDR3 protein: CASSPDRNYGYTF
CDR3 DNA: TGTGCCAGCAGCCCTGACAGGAACTATGGCTACACCTTC

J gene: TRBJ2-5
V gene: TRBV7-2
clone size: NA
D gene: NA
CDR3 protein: CASSPGPIQETQYF
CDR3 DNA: TGTGCCAGCAGCCCCGGACCGATACAAGAGACCCAGTACTTC

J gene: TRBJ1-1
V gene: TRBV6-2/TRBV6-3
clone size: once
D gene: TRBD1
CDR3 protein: CASSYDRGSATEAFF
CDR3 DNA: TGTGCCAGCAGTTACGACAGGGGGTCTGCCACTGAAGCTTTCTTT

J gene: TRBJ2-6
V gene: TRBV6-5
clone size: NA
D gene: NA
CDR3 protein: CASNAIRSGANVLTF
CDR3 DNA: TGTGCCAGCAACGCAATACGCTCTGGGGCCAACGTCCTGACTTTC

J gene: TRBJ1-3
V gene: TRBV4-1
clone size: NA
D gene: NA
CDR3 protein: CASSHETWDSGNTIYF
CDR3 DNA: TGCGCCAGCAGCCACGAAACATGGGACTCTGGAAACACCATATATTTT

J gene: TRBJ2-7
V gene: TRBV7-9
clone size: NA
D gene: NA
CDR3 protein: CASSLAGRAGILVSQYF
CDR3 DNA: TGTGCCAGCAGCTTAGCCGGGCGGGCAGGGATCTTAGTCTCGCAGTACTTC

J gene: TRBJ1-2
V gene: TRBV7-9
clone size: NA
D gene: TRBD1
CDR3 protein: CASSEGDRGGYGYTF
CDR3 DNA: TGTGCCAGCAGCGAAGGGGACAGAGGTGGTTATGGCTACACCTTC

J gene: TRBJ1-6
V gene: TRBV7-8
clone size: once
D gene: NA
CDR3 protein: CASSPERSGSPLHF
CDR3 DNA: TGTGCCAGCAGCCCGGAGCGGTCAGGTTCACCCCTCCACTTT

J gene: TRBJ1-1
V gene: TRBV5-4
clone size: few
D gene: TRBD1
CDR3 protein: CASSIETGGTEAFF
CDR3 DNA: TGTGCCAGCAGCATAGAGACAGGGGGCACTGAAGCTTTCTTT